The clone carrying this T cell receptor beta chain was recorded a few times. The sample is drawn from a study of T-cell reconstitution after alpha-beta-depleted transplantation in children. Germline CDR1 is SEHNR and CDR2 is FQNEAQ (reference sequence). Trimming took 2 bases from V and 5 from J, leaving 11 bases between them. CDR3 length equals 14 residues. This sample's TCRbeta library carried unique molecular identifier barcodes. TCRdb called the PCR reads again in MiXCR, with one record for every CDR3 protein. Among some 490,000 distinct CDR3 sequences listed, under 15% were seen once. This sequence was found in a human donor who donated a stem cell graft to a child with combined immunodeficiency. V is TRBV7-9 and J is TRBJ2-3; either TRBD1 or TRBD2 may supply D (5 bases each). This specimen consisted of PBMCs from the stem cell graft donor, obtained from the stem cell graft. The CDR3 sequence is CASSLRGMGDTQYF. CDR3 nucleotides: TGTGCCAGCAGCTTACGGGGCATGGGAGATACGCAGTATTTT.